This T cell receptor (beta chain) was found in a study of early T cells in non-severe SARS-CoV-2 infection. TCRdb analysed the 5' RACE reads with MiXCR anew, one entry per CDR3 protein. The sample gives around 70,000 distinct CDR3 sequences, around 10% of which show up once; 4% to 5% is in the top ten. The germline V gene has CDR1 DFQATT and CDR2 SNEGSKA (reference sequence). V was cut by 5 bases and J by 5 bases, with 13 bases left in between. The CDR3 totals 13 residues. This clonotype was seen ten or more times. The receptor was derived from an adult who was a healthcare worker with PCR-confirmed SARS-CoV-2 infection or an uninfected control (not recorded which). The material sequenced was whole blood. The chain uses TRBV20-1 and TRBJ1-5, with a weak D call TRBD1 (5 bases). The CDR3, as DNA: TGCAGTGCTCGAACAGGCCCCTATCAGCCCCAGCATTTT. Residues: CSARTGPYQPQHF.